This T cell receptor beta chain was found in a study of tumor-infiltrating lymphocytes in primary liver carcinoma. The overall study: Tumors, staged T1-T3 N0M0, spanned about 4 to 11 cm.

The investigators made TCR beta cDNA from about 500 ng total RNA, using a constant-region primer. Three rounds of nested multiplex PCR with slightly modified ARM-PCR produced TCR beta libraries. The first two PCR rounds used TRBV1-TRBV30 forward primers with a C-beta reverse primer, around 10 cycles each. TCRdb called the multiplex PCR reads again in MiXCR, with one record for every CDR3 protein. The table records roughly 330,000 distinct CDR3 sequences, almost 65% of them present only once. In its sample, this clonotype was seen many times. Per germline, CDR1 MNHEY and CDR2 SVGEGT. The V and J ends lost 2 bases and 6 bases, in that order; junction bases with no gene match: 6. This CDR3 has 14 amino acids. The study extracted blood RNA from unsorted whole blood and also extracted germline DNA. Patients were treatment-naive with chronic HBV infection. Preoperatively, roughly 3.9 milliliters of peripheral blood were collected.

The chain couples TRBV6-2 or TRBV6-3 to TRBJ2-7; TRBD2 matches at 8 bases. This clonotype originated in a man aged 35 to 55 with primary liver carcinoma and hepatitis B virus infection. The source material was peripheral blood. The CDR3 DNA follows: TGTGCCAGCAGTTACATAGCGGGGAGTGGCGAGCAGTACTTC. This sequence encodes CASSYIAGSGEQYF.